The clone carrying this T cell receptor beta chain was detected only a few times. Its target is unknown. The CDR3 consists of 14 residues. With V trimmed by 5 bases and J by 4 bases, 7 bases remained unmatched. From germline, CDR1 is SGHNT and CDR2 YYREEE (reference sequence). 13 Jbeta primers and 60 Vbeta primers were used for the PCR. Profiling relied on immunoSEQ multiplex PCR, and the TCRdb table lists in-frame clones only, not all of them. Of some 100,000 clones listed, under 80% are singletons. This sample is drawn from a study of cytomegalovirus exposure and HLA in healthy donors. Study-level points and caveats: In a later analysis, a genetic analysis reported fewer productive-TCR N-insertions in an Asian-associated ancestry cluster than the cohort average. Analyses of presence and absence presupposed an approximately uniform sequencing depth across donors. Several top significant clusters appeared, in a later analysis, to be linked to common viral pathogens.

All the people who gave samples were healthy bone marrow donors. Sequences were obtained from PBMCs. The chain uses TRBV5-4 and TRBJ1-1; TRBD1 agrees at 8 bases. The clonotype originates from a woman younger than 30 in good health and CMV-seropositive. The CDR3 here is CASRFGQGVTEAFF. CDR3 DNA: TGTGCCAGCAGATTTGGACAGGGCGTCACTGAAGCTTTCTTT.